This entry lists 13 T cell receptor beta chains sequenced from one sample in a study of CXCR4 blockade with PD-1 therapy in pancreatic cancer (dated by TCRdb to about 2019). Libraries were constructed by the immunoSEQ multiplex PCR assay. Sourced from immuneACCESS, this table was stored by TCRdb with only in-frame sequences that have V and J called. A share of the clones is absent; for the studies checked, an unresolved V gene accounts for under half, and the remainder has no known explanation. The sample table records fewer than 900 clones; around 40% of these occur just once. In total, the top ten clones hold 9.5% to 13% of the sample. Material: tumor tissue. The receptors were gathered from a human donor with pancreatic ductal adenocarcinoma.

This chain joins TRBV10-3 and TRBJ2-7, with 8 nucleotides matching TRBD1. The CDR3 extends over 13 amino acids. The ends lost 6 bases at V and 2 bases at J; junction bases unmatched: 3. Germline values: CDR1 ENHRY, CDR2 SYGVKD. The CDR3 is CAISRTGPYEQYF. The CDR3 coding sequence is TGTGCCATCAGCCGGACAGGGCCCTACGAGCAGTACTTC.

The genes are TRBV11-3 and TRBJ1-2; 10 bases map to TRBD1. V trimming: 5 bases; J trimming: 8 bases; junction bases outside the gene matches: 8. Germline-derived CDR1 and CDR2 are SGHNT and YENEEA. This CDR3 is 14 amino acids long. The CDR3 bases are TGTGCCAGCAGCCCTTTCGGACAGGGGGAGGGCTACACCTTC. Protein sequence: CASSPFGQGEGYTF.

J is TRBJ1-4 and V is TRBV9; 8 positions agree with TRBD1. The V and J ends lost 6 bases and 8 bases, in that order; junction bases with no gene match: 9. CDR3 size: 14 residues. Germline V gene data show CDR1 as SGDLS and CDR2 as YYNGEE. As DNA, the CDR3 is TGTGCCAGCAACGTGGGGACAGGAGTCGAAAAACTGTTTTTT. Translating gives CASNVGTGVEKLFF.

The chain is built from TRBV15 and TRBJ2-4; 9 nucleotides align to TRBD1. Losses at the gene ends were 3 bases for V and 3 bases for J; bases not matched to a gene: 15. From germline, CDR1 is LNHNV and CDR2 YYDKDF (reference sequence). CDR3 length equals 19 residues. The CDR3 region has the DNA TGTGCCACCAGCAGCGGATCCTACAGGGGGCCAGGGGGCAAAAACATTCAGTACTTC. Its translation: CATSSGSYRGPGGKNIQYF.

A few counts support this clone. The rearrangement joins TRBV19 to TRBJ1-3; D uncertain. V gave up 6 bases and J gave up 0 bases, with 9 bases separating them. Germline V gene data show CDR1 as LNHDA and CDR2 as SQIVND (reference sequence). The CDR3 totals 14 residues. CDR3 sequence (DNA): TGTGCCAGTAGACTTCAAGGCTCTGGAAACACCATATATTTT. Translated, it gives CASRLQGSGNTIYF.

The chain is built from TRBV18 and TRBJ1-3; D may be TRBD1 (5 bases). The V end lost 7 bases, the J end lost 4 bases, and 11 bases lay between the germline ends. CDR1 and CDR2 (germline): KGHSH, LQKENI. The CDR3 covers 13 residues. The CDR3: CASYGASGNTIYF. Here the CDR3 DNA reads TGTGCCAGCTACGGGGCCTCCGGAAACACCATATATTTT.

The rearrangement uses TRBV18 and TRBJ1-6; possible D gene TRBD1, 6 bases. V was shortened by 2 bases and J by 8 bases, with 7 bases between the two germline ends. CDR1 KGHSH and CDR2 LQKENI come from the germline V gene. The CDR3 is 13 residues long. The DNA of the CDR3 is TGTGCCAGCTCACCAGCAGGGGATTCACCCCTCCACTTT. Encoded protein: CASSPAGDSPLHF.

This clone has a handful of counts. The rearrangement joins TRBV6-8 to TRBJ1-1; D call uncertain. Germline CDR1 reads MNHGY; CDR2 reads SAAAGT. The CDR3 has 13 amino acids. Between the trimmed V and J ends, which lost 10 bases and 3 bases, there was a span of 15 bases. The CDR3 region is CATSRMEYTEAFF. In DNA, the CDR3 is TGTGCCACCTCACGGATGGAGTACACTGAAGCTTTCTTT.

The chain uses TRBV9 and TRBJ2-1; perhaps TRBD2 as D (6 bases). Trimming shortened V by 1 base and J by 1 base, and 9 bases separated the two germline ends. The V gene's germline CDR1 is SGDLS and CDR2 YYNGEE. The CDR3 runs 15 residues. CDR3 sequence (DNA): TGTGCCAGCAGCGTAATAGCGGATTCCTACAATGAGCAGTTCTTC. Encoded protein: CASSVIADSYNEQFF. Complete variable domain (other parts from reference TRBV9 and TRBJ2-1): DSGVTQTPKHLITATGQRVTLRCSPRSGDLSVYWYQQSLDQGLQFLIQYYNGEERAKGNILERFSAQQFPDLHSELNLSSLELGDSALYFCASSVIADSYNEQFFGPGTRLTVL.

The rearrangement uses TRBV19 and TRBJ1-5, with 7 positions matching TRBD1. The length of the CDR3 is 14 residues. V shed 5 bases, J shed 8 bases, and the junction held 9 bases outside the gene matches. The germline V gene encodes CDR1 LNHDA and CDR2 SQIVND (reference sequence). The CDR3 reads CASSERQGGKPQHF. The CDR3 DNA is TGTGCCAGTAGTGAGAGACAGGGTGGTAAGCCCCAGCATTTT. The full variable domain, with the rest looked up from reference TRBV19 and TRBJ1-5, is DGGITQSPKYLFRKEGQNVTLSCEQNLNHDAMYWYRQDPGQGLRLIYYSQIVNDFQKGDIAEGYSVSREKKESFPLTVTSAQKNPTAFYLCASSERQGGKPQHFGDGTRLSIL.

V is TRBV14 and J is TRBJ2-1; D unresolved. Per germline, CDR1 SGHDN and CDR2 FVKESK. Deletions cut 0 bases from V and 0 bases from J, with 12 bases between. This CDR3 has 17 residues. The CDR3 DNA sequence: TGTGCCAGCAGCCAAGATTGGGCCCTGAGCTCCTACAATGAGCAGTTCTTC. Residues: CASSQDWALSSYNEQFF.

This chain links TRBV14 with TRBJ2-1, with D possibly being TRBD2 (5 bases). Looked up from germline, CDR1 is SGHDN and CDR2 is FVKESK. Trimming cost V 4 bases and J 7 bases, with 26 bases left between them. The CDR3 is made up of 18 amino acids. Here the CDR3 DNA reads TGTGCCAGCAGCCGGTTACCGGGGTCGATAACCCCGCCGAATGAGCAGTTCTTC. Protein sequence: CASSRLPGSITPPNEQFF.

CDR3 in DNA: TGTGCCAGCAGACCTTATTACAGGGGATTAGGCGGCTACACCTTC. This translates into CASRPYYRGLGGYTF. The V gene is TRBV11-3, the J gene TRBJ1-2; 7 bases agree with TRBD1. Germline loops: CDR1 SGHNT, CDR2 YENEEA. There are 15 residues in the CDR3. The ends lost 6 bases at V and 8 bases at J; junction bases unmatched: 15.